Listed here are 18 T cell receptor beta chains from one sample, sequenced in a study of T cell repertoires in cytomegalovirus infection (dated by TCRdb to the late 2010s). Their recognized antigens are unknown. This specimen's treatment or condition label, interpreted: in vitro stimulation with specific CMV peptide epitopes to enrich CMV-specific T cells. Sequencing took place on an Illumina HiSeq 1500. TCRdb itself trimmed the public reads at Q25 with fastp, ran MiXCR and retained productive beta chains. Rows are combined by CDR3 protein, so each entry shows the most common genes and DNA. The sample has 350,000 to 400,000 distinct CDR3 sequences on record, about 34% of them singletons. In total, the top ten clones hold roughly 13% of the sample. The source material was cultured PBMCs, sampled from culture after CMV antigen stimulation. These receptor sequences come from a human donor in good health (CMV status not recorded). Some clones in this sample may be carry-over from other donors' samples.

V gene TRBV6-2 or TRBV6-3 combines with J gene TRBJ2-7; no firm D call. The V gene lost 5 bases and the J gene lost 7 bases, with 15 bases spanning the gap. The CDR3 runs 13 residues. The germline V gene has CDR1 MNHEY and CDR2 SVGEGT. The CDR3 bases are TGTGCCAGCAGTCAAGAACAGCCCTGGGAGCAGTACGTC. Protein: CASSQEQPWEQYV.

This clonotype has a count of ten or more. The rearrangement joins TRBV28 to TRBJ2-7; D gene ambiguous. The CDR3 totals 13 residues. Between the trimmed V and J ends, which lost 1 base and 3 bases, there was a span of 7 bases. The V gene's germline CDR1 is MDHEN and CDR2 SYDVKM. The CDR3 sequence: CASSLSPNYEQYF. In nucleotides, the CDR3 is TGTGCCAGCAGTTTATCCCCAAACTACGAGCAGTACTTC.

The V and J genes are TRBV7-2 and TRBJ2-1, with 8 bases identical to TRBD2. The CDR3 contains 15 residues. Germline CDR1 and CDR2: SGHTA and FQGNSA. V was pared by 1 base and J by 8 bases, with 7 bases of the junction left unmatched. In DNA form, the CDR3 reads TGTGCCAGCAGCTTAGGCACTAGCGGACTGTATGAGCAGTTCTTC. Protein sequence: CASSLGTSGLYEQFF.

This clonotype was detected a few times. The chain joins TRBV19 to TRBJ1-1; perhaps TRBD1 as D (5 bases). Germline CDR1 and CDR2: LNHDA and SQIVND (reference sequence). This CDR3 has 13 amino acids. The V gene lost 5 bases and the J gene lost 4 bases, with 11 bases spanning the gap. The CDR3 spells CASSANTGTEAFF. CDR3 nucleotide sequence: TGTGCCAGTAGTGCAAACACAGGCACTGAAGCTTTCTTT.

The chain recombines TRBV28 with TRBJ1-1, with a possible D match to TRBD1 (6 bases). Trimming took off 6 bases at V and 7 bases at J, with 18 bases between the two ends. The CDR3 sequence is 14 residues long. From germline, CDR1 is MDHEN and CDR2 SYDVKM. The CDR3 loop reads CASRHGGGTSEAFF. CDR3 in DNA: TGTGCCAGCAGACACGGCGGGGGCACGAGTGAAGCTTTCTTT. Full variable domain (rest looked up from reference TRBV28 and TRBJ1-1): DVKVTQSSRYLVKRTGEKVFLECVQDMDHENMFWYRQDPGLGLRLIYFSYDVKMKEKGDIPEGYSVSREKKERFSLILESASTNQTSMYLCASRHGGGTSEAFFGQGTRLTVV.

On this clonotype: A junction end diverges from the germline sequence, so it may reflect a read error. The chain links TRBV4-1 to TRBJ1-3, with D unclear. This CDR3 is 13 amino acids long. Per the germline V gene, CDR1 is MGHRA and CDR2 is YSYEKL. The CDR3 bases are TGCGCCAGCAGCCAAGATGAGGGCGGGATACACCATTTT. Protein product: CASSQDEGGIHHF.

This clonotype turned up a few times. The chain combines TRBV10-3 with TRBJ1-1; D unclear. Germline CDR1 is ENHRY and CDR2 is SYGVKD. The CDR3 loop spans 14 amino acids. Trimming took off 0 bases at V and 5 bases at J, with 10 bases between the two ends. CDR3 sequence: CAISESRGGTEAFF. As DNA, the CDR3 is TGTGCCATCAGTGAGTCGCGGGGAGGGACTGAAGCTTTCTTT.

This clonotype turned up a few times. The gene calls are TRBV7-9 and TRBJ2-1; D not resolved. CDR1 is SEHNR and CDR2 is FQNEAQ in the germline V gene (reference sequence). The V and J ends lost 3 bases and 10 bases respectively, with 13 bases between them. This CDR3 is 13 amino acids long. The CDR3 nucleotides are TGTGCCAGCAGCTTTTTCGGAGCGCTAGAGCAGTTCTTC. Translating gives CASSFFGALEQFF.

The rearrangement uses TRBV7-3 and TRBJ2-5; D assignment may be TRBD1 or TRBD2 (5 bases each). Germline V CDR1 and CDR2: SGHTA, FQGTGA. With 7 bases removed from V and 5 bases from J, the gap between germline ends came to 14 bases. The CDR3 totals 13 residues. The CDR3 nucleotides read TGTGCCAGCAAGGGACCCGTCTCCGAGACCCAGTACTTC. This translates into CASKGPVSETQYF.

J is TRBJ1-1 and V is TRBV5-4; 9 bases map to TRBD1. The CDR3 is 18 residues long. The V gene's germline CDR1 is SGHNT and CDR2 YYREEE (reference sequence). V shed 4 bases and J 1 base; nucleotides not matched to a gene: 14. This CDR3 reads CASSVGPFPGQGNTEAFF. CDR3 bases: TGTGCCAGCAGCGTTGGTCCTTTCCCGGGACAGGGGAACACTGAAGCTTTCTTT.

The genes are TRBV19 and TRBJ2-7, with 7 bases aligning to TRBD1. CDR3 size: 13 residues. The V segment lost 6 bases and the J segment 0 bases; nucleotides outside the gene matches: 2. Germline lookup yields CDR1 LNHDA and CDR2 SQIVND (reference sequence). CDR3 in DNA: TGTGCCAGTAGGGACAGGAGCTCCTACGAGCAGTACTTC. It codes for CASRDRSSYEQYF.

This clonotype has just a few counts. The rearrangement links TRBV7-6 to TRBJ2-1; D not resolved. CDR1 is SGHVS, CDR2 FNYEAQ, per germline. This CDR3 contains 14 residues. V gave up 2 bases and J gave up 3 bases, with 8 bases separating them. The CDR3 is CASSLTGHYNEQFF. The CDR3 bases are TGTGCCAGCAGCTTAACGGGCCACTACAATGAGCAGTTCTTC.

V and J are TRBV7-2 and TRBJ2-3, with D unresolved. The CDR3 spans 10 residues. Germline CDR1 and CDR2: SGHTA and FQGNSA. The V gene lost 2 bases and the J gene lost 10 bases, with 4 bases spanning the gap. This chain's CDR3 is CASSLTAQYF. CDR3 coding DNA: TGTGCCAGCAGCTTAACCGCGCAGTATTTT.

CDR3: CASSRRGVPNYGYTF. In DNA, the CDR3 is TGTGCCAGCAGCCGGCGGGGAGTCCCTAACTATGGCTACACCTTC. The chain uses TRBV9 and TRBJ1-2; the D is unclear. V lost 4 bases and J 0 bases, leaving 13 bases between the germline ends. The CDR3 consists of 15 residues. Germline lookup yields CDR1 SGDLS and CDR2 YYNGEE.

There are a few counts of this clonotype. The chain has TRBV6-5 and TRBJ2-6; TRBD2 agrees at 7 bases. The CDR3 has 14 residues. The germline V gene has CDR1 MNHEY and CDR2 SVGAGI. With V trimmed by 8 bases and J by 4 bases, 5 bases remained unmatched. The CDR3 sequence: CASQAGVGANVLTF. The DNA of the CDR3 is TGTGCCAGCCAGGCGGGGGTAGGGGCCAACGTCCTGACTTTC.

The chain links TRBV10-3 to TRBJ1-5, with 9 bases fitting TRBD1. The V segment lost 2 bases and the J segment 4 bases; nucleotides outside the gene matches: 0. The CDR3 runs 14 residues. The germline gives CDR1 ENHRY, CDR2 SYGVKD. CDR3 bases: TGTGCCATCAGTGAGGGGACAGGGAATCAGCCCCAGCATTTT. It is translated as CAISEGTGNQPQHF.

This clonotype was found a few times. V is TRBV6-5 and J is TRBJ1-1; maybe TRBD1 (5 bases). The CDR3 length is 14 residues. V lost 6 bases and J lost 4, with 15 bases in between. Germline-derived CDR1 and CDR2 are MNHEY and SVGAGI. CDR3 sequence reads: CASSLGTAGTEAFF. In DNA form, the CDR3 reads TGTGCCAGCAGCCTAGGGACGGCCGGCACTGAAGCTTTCTTT.

This clonotype appeared a few times. This chain connects TRBV7-8 to TRBJ1-1, with TRBD1 matching 8 bases. CDR1 SGHVS and CDR2 FQNEAQ come from the germline V gene. The trim removed 0 bases at V and 0 bases at J, leaving 6 bases unmatched. The CDR3 is 17 amino acids. CDR3 sequence (DNA): TGTGCCAGCAGCTTAGCGCTTCCAGGGGGCCTGAACACTGAAGCTTTCTTT. This translates into CASSLALPGGLNTEAFF.